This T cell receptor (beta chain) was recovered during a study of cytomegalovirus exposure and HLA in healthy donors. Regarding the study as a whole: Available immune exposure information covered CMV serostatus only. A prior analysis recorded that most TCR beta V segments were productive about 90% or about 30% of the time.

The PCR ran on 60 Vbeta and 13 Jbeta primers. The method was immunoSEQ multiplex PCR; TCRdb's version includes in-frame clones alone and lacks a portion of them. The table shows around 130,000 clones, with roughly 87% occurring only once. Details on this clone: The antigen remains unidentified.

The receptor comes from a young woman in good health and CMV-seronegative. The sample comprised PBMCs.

CDR3 in amino acids: CASSTPGQPQHF. As DNA, the CDR3 is TGTGCCAGTAGTACCCCAGGTCAGCCCCAGCATTTT. V is TRBV19 and J is TRBJ1-5; D unresolved. Germline V gene lookup returns CDR1 LNHDA and CDR2 SQIVND (reference sequence). V was trimmed by 4 bases and J by 6 bases, leaving 7 bases between them. There are 12 residues in the CDR3. Looking up the rest from reference TRBV19 and TRBJ1-5 gives the full variable domain: DGGITQSPKYLFRKEGQNVTLSCEQNLNHDAMYWYRQDPGQGLRLIYYSQIVNDFQKGDIAEGYSVSREKKESFPLTVTSAQKNPTAFYLCASSTPGQPQHFGDGTRLSIL.